The source of this T cell receptor (beta chain) is a study of control samples from healthy donors and cancer patients (dated by TCRdb to about 2020). CDR1 and CDR2, looked up from the germline V gene, are SGDLS and YYNGEE. The CDR3 contains 14 residues, cysteine and phenylalanine counted. The DNA shown is the 42-base CDR3, in frame from base 1. V is shortened by 0 bases, J by 1 base, and the region joining them spans 7 bases. In its sample, this clone was seen once. What this receptor recognizes is not known. Base-call qualities are not available, and no considerably larger clone is one nucleotide away. Other DNA sequences from this sample encode an identical CDR3 as well. Libraries were made using the immunoSEQ multiplex PCR assay. Here the immuneACCESS table is served through TCRdb, limited to in-frame sequences with V and J called. Missing clones are a known gap in these copies; in checked studies unresolved V genes cover under half, and the rest lacks a known reason. Recorded for this sample are some 220,000 clones; 85% to 95% of them occurred a single time. The ten largest make up about 1.4% of the sample.

This TCR was sampled from a middle-aged man in good health. Sequencing was performed on blood. The chain employs TRBV9 and TRBJ1-1; the D gene cannot be named for sure. Here is the DNA: TGTGCCAGCAGCGTAGTCGCAGGGAACACTGAAGCTTTCTTT. Protein translation: CASSVVAGNTEAFF. The entire variable domain, with the stretches around the CDR3 drawn from the reference TRBV9 and TRBJ1-1 proteins, is DSGVTQTPKHLITATGQRVTLRCSPRSGDLSVYWYQQSLDQGLQFLIQYYNGEERAKGNILERFSAQQFPDLHSELNLSSLELGDSALYFCASSVVAGNTEAFFGQGTRLTVV.